This TCR beta chain was profiled in a study of identical twins. TCRdb re-derived calls from the 5' RACE reads in MiXCR, one entry per CDR3 protein. The sample has about 340,000 distinct CDR3 sequences, approximately 10% seen once. This clonotype showed up just a few times. The CDR3 totals 16 residues. Per germline, CDR1 SEHNR and CDR2 FQNEAQ (reference sequence). V gave up 1 base and J gave up 2 bases, with 13 bases separating them. The source is a woman aged 45-65 years in good health. Sequenced material: naive T cells sorted from blood. The chain joins TRBV7-9 to TRBJ2-3; D assignment may be TRBD1 or TRBD2 (5 bases each). The CDR3 sequence: CASSLGRDRLTDTQYF. Written as DNA, the CDR3 is TGTGCCAGCAGCTTAGGCAGGGACCGACTCACAGATACGCAGTATTTT.